A single sample gave rise to the 2 T cell receptor beta chains below, sequenced in a study of molecular identifiers for immune sequencing clone quantification (dated by TCRdb to the late 2010s). The method behind the library was PCR. The run used an Illumina HiSeq 4000. The public sequencing data were trimmed at Q25 with fastp and processed into clonotypes with MiXCR by TCRdb, which kept only in-frame beta chains. Rows matching on CDR3 protein sequence are summarized as one entry with the most common DNA and genes. For this sample there are 60,000 to 80,000 distinct CDR3 sequences; approximately 18% appear just once. The top ten clones comprise 1.5% to 1.9% of the sample. Sequenced sample: naive CD8+ T cells from blood, with Jurkat cell RNA spiked in. Per the publication, the cell subset or site label means: FACS-sorted CD8+CD4-CCR7+CD45RA+ naive T cells. The receptors come from a human donor in good health. Some libraries in this study had Jurkat cell RNA spiked in.

This clonotype appeared many times. The rearrangement links TRBV29-1 to TRBJ2-7; tentatively, D is TRBD1 or TRBD2 (5 bases each). Trimming stripped 0 bases from V and 7 bases from J, with 10 bases between. Germline loops: CDR1 SQVTM, CDR2 ANQGSEA. This CDR3 spans 12 amino acids. The CDR3 DNA follows: TGCAGCGTTGAAGATTGGGGGTTAGAGCAGTACTTC. It encodes CSVEDWGLEQYF.

This clonotype was observed many times. V and J are TRBV6-5 and TRBJ2-3; 12 bases are shared with TRBD2. Germline loops: CDR1 MNHEY, CDR2 SVGAGI. This CDR3 has 16 residues. V was pared by 0 bases and J by 3 bases, with 1 base of the junction left unmatched. The CDR3 spells CASSYSGLAGTDTQYF. Written as DNA, the CDR3 is TGTGCCAGCAGTTACTCAGGACTAGCGGGAACAGATACGCAGTATTTT.